This is a list of T cell receptor beta chains from one sample in a study of blood T cells in healthy people across ages. TCRdb re-called the 5' RACE reads with MiXCR, one entry per CDR3 protein. The table lists some 1.4 million distinct CDR3 sequences, about 43% of them singletons, with 7.9% in the top ten. The source material was blood. These receptors were taken from a woman aged 18-29 years in good health. CDR3s include the opening cysteine and the closing phenylalanine or tryptophan. Each record gives: V gene, J gene, D gene, clone size, CDR3 DNA, CDR3 protein. A D gene is named only where the DNA matches it firmly. Expanded clones are given a class, and other clones once, few, many or no size at all.

V: TRBV10-1
J: TRBJ1-1
D: NA
size: NA
DNA: TGCGCCAGCGGTCCGAGAGGGGGGGCAAGAACTGAAGCTTTCTTT
CDR3: CASGPRGGARTEAFF

V: TRBV10-3
J: TRBJ2-1
D: NA
size: NA
DNA: TGTGCCATCAGGGCGGACAATGAGCAGTTCTTC
CDR3: CAIRADNEQFF

V: TRBV12-3/TRBV12-4
J: TRBJ1-5
D: NA
size: NA
DNA: TGTGCCAGCAGTTTAGCTTCGGAAAATCAGCCCCGGCATTTT
CDR3: CASSLASENQPRHF

V: TRBV7-8
J: TRBJ2-7
D: NA
size: NA
DNA: TGTGCCAGCGCTTCGACTAGTCTTTCCTACAATGAGCAGTACTTC
CDR3: CASASTSLSYNEQYF

V: TRBV29-1
J: TRBJ1-1
D: TRBD1
size: NA
DNA: TGCAGCGTTGTGGGGAGACAGGGACTCACTGAAGCTTTCTTT
CDR3: CSVVGRQGLTEAFF

V: TRBV4-1
J: TRBJ2-5
D: TRBD2
size: NA
DNA: TGCGCCAGCAGCCAAGTGATAGCGGGGGGCTATGGGACCCAGTACTTC
CDR3: CASSQVIAGGYGTQYF

V: TRBV12-3/TRBV12-4
J: TRBJ2-1
D: NA
size: NA
DNA: TGTGCCAGCAGTGTAGCGGCCGGGGACCTGCAGTTCTTC
CDR3: CASSVAAGDLQFF

V: TRBV4-1
J: TRBJ2-4
D: NA
size: NA
DNA: TGCGCCAGCAGCAATGGGCTACTGGGCAAAAACATTCAGTACTTC
CDR3: CASSNGLLGKNIQYF

V: TRBV6-6
J: TRBJ2-3
D: NA
size: few
DNA: TGTGCCACCCTCAGGGGCCCACTCACAGATACGCAGTATTTT
CDR3: CATLRGPLTDTQYF

V: TRBV7-6
J: TRBJ1-4
D: TRBD1
size: NA
DNA: TGTGCCAGCAGCTTAAACGCAGGGGGAAATGAAAAACTGTTTTTT
CDR3: CASSLNAGGNEKLFF

V: TRBV12-3/TRBV12-4
J: TRBJ2-2
D: TRBD2
size: NA
DNA: TGTGCCAGCAGCCCTGGGACTAGCGGAACGGGCACCGGGGAGCTGTTTTTT
CDR3: CASSPGTSGTGTGELFF

V: TRBV20-1
J: TRBJ1-4
D: NA
size: NA
DNA: TGCAGTGCTAGAGATCAAGTAACAACTAATGAAAAACTGTTTTTT
CDR3: CSARDQVTTNEKLFF

V: TRBV25-1
J: TRBJ2-5
D: TRBD2
size: few
DNA: TGTGCCAGCAGTGAATATGGACTAGGCGAGAACGAAGAGACCCAGTACTTC
CDR3: CASSEYGLGENEETQYF

V: TRBV3-1
J: TRBJ2-1
D: TRBD1
size: NA
DNA: TGTGCCAGCAGCCCGATAGGGGGACAGGGGGCGGTTGAGCAGTTCTTC
CDR3: CASSPIGGQGAVEQFF

V: TRBV20-1
J: TRBJ2-1
D: NA
size: NA
DNA: TGCAGTGCTGAGGCTAGTGGGGTCAATGAGCAGTTCTTC
CDR3: CSAEASGVNEQFF

V: TRBV6-2/TRBV6-3
J: TRBJ2-2
D: TRBD1
size: once
DNA: TGTGCCAGCACCAGGGCAGGACAGGGGGCCGGCGGGGAGCTGTTTTTT
CDR3: CASTRAGQGAGGELFF

V: TRBV6-5
J: TRBJ1-2
D: NA
size: NA
DNA: TGTGCCAGCAGTCCACCCGTGGGAACGAAGGAGCATGGCTACACCTTC
CDR3: CASSPPVGTKEHGYTF

V: TRBV5-1
J: TRBJ2-7
D: NA
size: NA
DNA: TGCGCCAGCAGCTTCAAAGCTTCCGAGGACGAGCAGTACTTC
CDR3: CASSFKASEDEQYF

V: TRBV20-1
J: TRBJ2-7
D: NA
size: NA
DNA: TGCAGTGCTAGAAGGGTCGGAGTCGGGGTTTACGAGCAGTACTTC
CDR3: CSARRVGVGVYEQYF

V: TRBV2
J: TRBJ1-1
D: NA
size: NA
DNA: TGTGCCAGCGCTCCCTTGGGGGGGCGCGTCGCTGAAGCTTTCTTT
CDR3: CASAPLGGRVAEAFF

V: TRBV4-2
J: TRBJ1-2
D: NA
size: NA
DNA: TGTGTCAGCAGCCAAGAACCGGGCGGCGGCTATGGCTACACCTTC
CDR3: CVSSQEPGGGYGYTF

V: TRBV7-2
J: TRBJ2-7
D: TRBD2
size: NA
DNA: TGTGCCAGCAGCCCTAGCGGGCGTTCCTACGAGCAGTACTTC
CDR3: CASSPSGRSYEQYF

V: TRBV3-1
J: TRBJ1-5
D: NA
size: few
DNA: TGTGCCAGCAGCCAAGAACCCAATCAGCCCCAGCATTTT
CDR3: CASSQEPNQPQHF

V: TRBV20-1
J: TRBJ1-5
D: TRBD1
size: few
DNA: TGCAGTGCTCTCCCAGGGGGAAACGTCAATCAGCCCCAGCATTTT
CDR3: CSALPGGNVNQPQHF

V: TRBV20-1
J: TRBJ2-5
D: NA
size: NA
DNA: TGCAGTGCTAGAGTTGGCCGAGTGTCGACCCAGTACTTC
CDR3: CSARVGRVSTQYF

V: TRBV29-1
J: TRBJ2-5
D: TRBD2
size: NA
DNA: TGCAGCGTTGATACTAGCGGGAGGCAAGAGACCCAGTACTTC
CDR3: CSVDTSGRQETQYF

V: TRBV12-3/TRBV12-4
J: TRBJ2-3
D: NA
size: NA
DNA: TGTGCCAGCACCACTCACACCCTTGGAGGTGGGGGGGATACGCAGTATTTT
CDR3: CASTTHTLGGGGDTQYF